The 10 T cell receptor beta chains reported below all come from one sample, sequenced in a study of blood T cell repertoires in COVID-19 (dated by TCRdb to 2018 to 2020). Libraries were constructed by the immunoSEQ multiplex PCR assay. TCRdb obtained this table from immuneACCESS and retained in-frame rearrangements with V and J assigned. These tables miss some clones; where compared with another copy, unresolved V genes account for less than half of the shortfall, and the remainder is unexplained. The sample table contains 240,000 or so clones; only one count was recorded for about 82% of them. Of the sample, about 12% falls within the top ten clones. Input material: peripheral blood. The receptors were sampled from a man older than 75 with acute or convalescent COVID-19.

The rearrangement uses TRBV18 and TRBJ1-1; TRBD1 matches at 9 bases. The germline gives CDR1 KGHSH, CDR2 LQKENI. CDR3 size: 16 residues. V was pared by 3 bases and J by 6 bases, with 11 bases of the junction left unmatched. Here the CDR3 reads CASSPKTGGSTPEAFF. Here the CDR3 DNA reads TGTGCCAGCTCACCTAAAACAGGGGGCTCTACCCCTGAAGCTTTCTTT. The entire variable domain, with the rest obtained from reference TRBV18 and TRBJ1-1, is as follows: NAGVMQNPRHLVRRRGQEARLRCSPMKGHSHVYWYRQLPEEGLKFMVYLQKENIIDESGMPKERFSAEFPKEGPSILRIQQVVRGDSAAYFCASSPKTGGSTPEAFFGQGTRLTVV.

The chain has TRBV1 and TRBJ2-1; the table names TRBD2, a call not compared with the DNA. TRBV1 is shown as a pseudogene. CDR3 length: 16 amino acids. Here the CDR3 DNA reads TGCACCAGCAGCCAAGATATGCGCGGGGGCCTCAATGAGCAGTTCTTC. Its translation: CTSSQDMRGGLNEQFF.

The chain's CDR3 is CATSASTGYGYTF. CDR3 coding DNA: TGTGCCACCAGTGCCTCGACTGGGTATGGCTACACCTTC. The chain links TRBV24-1 to TRBJ1-2; no definite D call. Germline CDR1 is KGHDR and CDR2 is SFDVKD. V was cut by 5 bases and J by 5 bases, with 11 bases left in between. The CDR3 is made up of 13 amino acids.

This clone was seen a handful of times. The chain carries TRBV5-4 and TRBJ2-1; 9 nucleotides match TRBD1. This CDR3 contains 18 residues. Trimming took 1 base from V and 7 from J; bases not matched to a gene: 15. Germline loops: CDR1 SGHNT, CDR2 YYREEE (reference sequence). The CDR3 loop reads CASSLSVSGGQGRNEQFF. CDR3 sequence (DNA): TGTGCCAGCAGCTTGAGTGTCTCCGGCGGACAGGGGAGGAATGAGCAGTTCTTC.

V and J are TRBV7-8 and TRBJ1-2, with D unresolved. Germline lookup yields CDR1 SGHVS and CDR2 FQNEAQ. Between the trimmed V and J ends, which lost 5 bases and 4 bases, there was a span of 14 bases. The CDR3 runs to 14 residues. Here the CDR3 DNA reads TGTGCCAGCAGCCCACAGTCCCCTCTCTATGGCTACACCTTC. Translated, it gives CASSPQSPLYGYTF.

The V gene is TRBV29-1, the J gene TRBJ2-3, with a possible D match to TRBD1 (5 bases). The CDR3 extends over 13 amino acids. The germline gives CDR1 SQVTM, CDR2 ANQGSEA. Trimming shortened V by 4 bases and J by 3 bases, and 11 bases separated the two germline ends. CDR3 coding DNA: TGCAGCGTTGGGGGCAGGGTGACAGATACGCAGTATTTT. Translating it yields CSVGGRVTDTQYF.

J is TRBJ2-5 and V is TRBV7-8, with 9 positions matching TRBD1. The CDR3 extends over 13 amino acids. Germline CDR1 SGHVS, CDR2 FQNEAQ. Germline trimming cut 5 bases from V and 6 bases from J; bases unmatched to any gene: 4. The CDR3 DNA reads TGTGCCAGCAGCCAGGGACAGGGCCAGACCCAGTACTTC. This gives the protein CASSQGQGQTQYF.

This clone was counted between two and nine times. V usage is TRBV28 and J usage is TRBJ1-1, with 7 bases matching TRBD1. Germline V gene lookup returns CDR1 MDHEN and CDR2 SYDVKM. The CDR3 consists of 15 residues. V shed 2 bases and J 4 bases; nucleotides not matched to a gene: 7. CDR3: CASSLQVRGLTEAFF. As DNA, the CDR3 is TGTGCCAGCAGTTTACAGGTTAGGGGGCTCACTGAAGCTTTCTTT.

A word on this clone: The identical CDR3 is also encoded by other nucleotide sequences in the sample. This sequence joins TRBV15 and TRBJ2-2, with 7 bases identical to TRBD2. CDR3 length equals 14 residues. CDR1 and CDR2 from the germline V gene are LNHNV and YYDKDF (reference sequence). With 3 bases clipped from V and 4 bases from J, the junction kept 2 bases outside the gene matches. CDR3 amino acids: CATSRGGRTGELFF. In DNA form, the CDR3 reads TGTGCCACCAGCAGGGGAGGGCGCACCGGGGAGCTGTTTTTT.

This chain uses TRBV6-5 with TRBJ2-7; D possibly corresponds to TRBD2 (6 bases). Looked up from germline, CDR1 is MNHEY and CDR2 is SVGAGI. CDR3 length: 15 residues. Trimming removed 0 bases at V and 3 bases at J, with 12 bases between. The CDR3 nucleotides read TGTGCCAGCAGTTACTCGCGACTAGGAAACTACGAGCAGTACTTC. It codes for CASSYSRLGNYEQYF.